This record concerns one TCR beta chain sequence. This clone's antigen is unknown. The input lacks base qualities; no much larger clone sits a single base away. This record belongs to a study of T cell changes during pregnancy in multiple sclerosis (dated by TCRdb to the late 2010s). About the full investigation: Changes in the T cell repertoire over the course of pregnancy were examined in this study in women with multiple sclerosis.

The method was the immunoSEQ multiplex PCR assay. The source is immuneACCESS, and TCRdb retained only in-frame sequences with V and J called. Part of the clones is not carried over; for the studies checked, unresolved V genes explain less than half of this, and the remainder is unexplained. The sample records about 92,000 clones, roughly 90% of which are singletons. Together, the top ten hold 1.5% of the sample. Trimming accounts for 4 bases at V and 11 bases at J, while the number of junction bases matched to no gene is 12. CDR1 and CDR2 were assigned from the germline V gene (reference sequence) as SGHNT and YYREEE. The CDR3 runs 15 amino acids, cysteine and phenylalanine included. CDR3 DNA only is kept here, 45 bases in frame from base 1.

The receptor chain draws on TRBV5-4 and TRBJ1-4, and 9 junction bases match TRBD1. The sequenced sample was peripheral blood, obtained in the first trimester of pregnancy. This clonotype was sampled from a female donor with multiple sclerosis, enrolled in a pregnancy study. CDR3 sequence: CASSIGTGSHTKLFF. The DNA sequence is TGTGCCAGCAGCATCGGGACAGGGAGCCACACTAAACTGTTTTTT.